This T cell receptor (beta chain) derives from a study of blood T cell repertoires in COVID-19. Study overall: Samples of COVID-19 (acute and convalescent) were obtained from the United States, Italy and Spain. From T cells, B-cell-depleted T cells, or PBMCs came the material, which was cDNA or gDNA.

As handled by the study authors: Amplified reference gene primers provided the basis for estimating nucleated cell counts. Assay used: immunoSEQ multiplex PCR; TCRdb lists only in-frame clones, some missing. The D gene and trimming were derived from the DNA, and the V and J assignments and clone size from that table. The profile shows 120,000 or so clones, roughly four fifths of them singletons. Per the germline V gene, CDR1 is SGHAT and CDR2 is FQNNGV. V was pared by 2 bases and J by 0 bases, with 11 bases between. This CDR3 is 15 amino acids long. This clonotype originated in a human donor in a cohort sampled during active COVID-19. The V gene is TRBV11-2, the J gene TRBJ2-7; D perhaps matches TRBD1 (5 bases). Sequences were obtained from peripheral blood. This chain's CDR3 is CASSLTQGYSYEQYF. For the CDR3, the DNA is TGTGCCAGCAGCTTAACCCAGGGCTACTCCTACGAGCAGTACTTC.